This T cell receptor beta chain is from a study of cytomegalovirus exposure and HLA in healthy donors. Participants comprised healthy donors of bone marrow. PCR used 60 Vbeta primers and 13 Jbeta primers. Measured with immunoSEQ multiplex PCR; TCRdb has only the in-frame clones, and not every one. Here the sample spans 200,000 to 250,000 clones, over 65% being singletons. About this clone: The antigen is undetermined.

Deletions cut 0 bases from V and 0 bases from J, with 11 bases between. The CDR3 loop spans 16 amino acids. Germline V gene sequence: CDR1 MNHEY, CDR2 SVGAGI. Study observations and caveats: Immune exposure information comprised only CMV serostatus. In an earlier analysis, productive rearrangement rates for most beta V segments clustered near 87% or 30%.

This chain connects TRBV6-5 to TRBJ2-5; D gene uncertain. This receptor was identified in a woman aged 55-75 years in good health and CMV-seropositive. The sequenced sample consisted of PBMCs. The CDR3 is CASSYSSMVNQETQYF. The CDR3 region has the DNA TGTGCCAGCAGTTACTCTAGTATGGTGAACCAAGAGACCCAGTACTTC.